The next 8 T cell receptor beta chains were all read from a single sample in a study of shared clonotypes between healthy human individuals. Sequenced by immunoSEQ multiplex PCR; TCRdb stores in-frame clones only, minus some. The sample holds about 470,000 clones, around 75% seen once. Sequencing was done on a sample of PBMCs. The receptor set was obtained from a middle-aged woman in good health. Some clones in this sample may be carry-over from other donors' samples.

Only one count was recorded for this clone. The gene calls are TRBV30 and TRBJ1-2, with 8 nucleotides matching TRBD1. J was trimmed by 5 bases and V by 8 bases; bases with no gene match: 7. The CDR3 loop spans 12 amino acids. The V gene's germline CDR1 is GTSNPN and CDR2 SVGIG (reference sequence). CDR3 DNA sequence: TGTGCCGGGACAGGAGGAAGATATGGCTACACCTTC. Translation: CAGTGGRYGYTF.

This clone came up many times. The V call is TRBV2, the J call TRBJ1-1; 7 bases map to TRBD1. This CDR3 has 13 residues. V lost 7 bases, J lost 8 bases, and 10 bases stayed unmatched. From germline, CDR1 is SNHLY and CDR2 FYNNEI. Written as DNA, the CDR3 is TGTGCCAGCACCTCGAGCAGGGGGACCGAAGCTTTCTTT. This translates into CASTSSRGTEAFF.

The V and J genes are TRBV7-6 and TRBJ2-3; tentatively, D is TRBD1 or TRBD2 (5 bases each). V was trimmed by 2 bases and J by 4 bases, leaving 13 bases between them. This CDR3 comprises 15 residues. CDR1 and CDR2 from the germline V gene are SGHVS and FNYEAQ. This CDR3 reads CASSLSGGRADTQYF. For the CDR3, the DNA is TGTGCCAGCAGCTTAAGTGGGGGTCGCGCAGATACGCAGTATTTT.

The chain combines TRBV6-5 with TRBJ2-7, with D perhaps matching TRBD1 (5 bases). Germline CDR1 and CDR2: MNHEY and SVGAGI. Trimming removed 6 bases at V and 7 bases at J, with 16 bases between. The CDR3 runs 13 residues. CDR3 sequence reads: CASSRTGFTEQYF. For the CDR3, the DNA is TGTGCCAGCAGCCGCACAGGTTTTACGGAGCAGTACTTC.

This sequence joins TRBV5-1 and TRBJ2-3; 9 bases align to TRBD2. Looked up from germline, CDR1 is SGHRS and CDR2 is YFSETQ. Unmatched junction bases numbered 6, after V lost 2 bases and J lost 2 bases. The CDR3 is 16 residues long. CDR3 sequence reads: CASSFALAGDTDTQYF. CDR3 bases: TGCGCCAGCAGCTTTGCGTTAGCGGGAGACACAGATACGCAGTATTTT.

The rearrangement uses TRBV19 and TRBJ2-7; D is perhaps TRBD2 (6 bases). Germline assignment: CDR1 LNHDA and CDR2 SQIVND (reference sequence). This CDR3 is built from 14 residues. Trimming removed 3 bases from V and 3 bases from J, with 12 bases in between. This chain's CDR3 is CASSIIGGGYEQYF. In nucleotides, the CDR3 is TGTGCCAGTAGTATTATCGGGGGTGGCTACGAGCAGTACTTC.

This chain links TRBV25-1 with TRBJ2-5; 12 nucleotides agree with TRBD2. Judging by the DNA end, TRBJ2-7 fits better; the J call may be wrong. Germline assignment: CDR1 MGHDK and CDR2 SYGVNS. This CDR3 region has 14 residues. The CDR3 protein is CASSGLAGDYEQYF. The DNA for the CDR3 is TGTGCCAGCAGTGGACTAGCGGGGGACTACGAGCAGTACTTC.

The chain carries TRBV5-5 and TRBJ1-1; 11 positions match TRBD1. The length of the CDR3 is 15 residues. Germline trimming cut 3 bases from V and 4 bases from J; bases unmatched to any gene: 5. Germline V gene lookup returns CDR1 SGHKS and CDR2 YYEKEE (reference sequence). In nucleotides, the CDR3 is TGTGCCAGCAGCTCGGACAGGGGGCCGATCACTGAAGCTTTCTTT. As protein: CASSSDRGPITEAFF.